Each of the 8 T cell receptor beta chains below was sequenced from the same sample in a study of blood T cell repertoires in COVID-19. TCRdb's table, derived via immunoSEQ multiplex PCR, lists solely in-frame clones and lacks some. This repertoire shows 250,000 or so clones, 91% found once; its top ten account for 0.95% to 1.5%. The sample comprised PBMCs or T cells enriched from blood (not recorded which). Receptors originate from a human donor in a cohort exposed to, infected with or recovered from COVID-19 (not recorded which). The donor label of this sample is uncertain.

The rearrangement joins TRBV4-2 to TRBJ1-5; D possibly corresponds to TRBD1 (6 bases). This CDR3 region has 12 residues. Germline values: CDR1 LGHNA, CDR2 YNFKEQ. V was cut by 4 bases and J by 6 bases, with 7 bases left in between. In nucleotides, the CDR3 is TGTGCCAGCAGCCTAGGGGGTCAGCCCCAGCATTTT. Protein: CASSLGGQPQHF.

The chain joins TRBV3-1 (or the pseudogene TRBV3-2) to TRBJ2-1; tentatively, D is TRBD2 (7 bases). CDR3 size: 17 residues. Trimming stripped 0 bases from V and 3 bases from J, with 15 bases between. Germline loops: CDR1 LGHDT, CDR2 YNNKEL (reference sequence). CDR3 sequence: CASSQDRGGRVYNEQFF. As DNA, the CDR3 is TGTGCCAGCAGCCAAGATAGGGGGGGAAGAGTCTACAATGAGCAGTTCTTC.

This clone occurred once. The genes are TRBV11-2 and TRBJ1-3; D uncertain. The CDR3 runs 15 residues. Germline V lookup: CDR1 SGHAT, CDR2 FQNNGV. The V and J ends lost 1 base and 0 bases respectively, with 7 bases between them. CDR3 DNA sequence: TGTGCCAGCAGCTTAGTTTCATCCTCTGGAAACACCATATATTTT. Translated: CASSLVSSSGNTIYF.

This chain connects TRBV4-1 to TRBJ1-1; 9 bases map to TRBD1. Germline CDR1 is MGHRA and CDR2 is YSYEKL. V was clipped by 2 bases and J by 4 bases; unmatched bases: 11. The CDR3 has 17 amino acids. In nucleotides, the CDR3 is TGCGCCAGCAGCCAAAGGGGGACAGGGAGAATGGGCACTGAAGCTTTCTTT. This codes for CASSQRGTGRMGTEAFF.

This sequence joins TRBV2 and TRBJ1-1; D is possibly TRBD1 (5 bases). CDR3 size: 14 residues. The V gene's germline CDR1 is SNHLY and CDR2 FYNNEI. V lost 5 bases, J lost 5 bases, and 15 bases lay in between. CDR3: CASSRGTGGTEAFF. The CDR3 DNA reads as TGTGCCAGCAGTCGCGGGACTGGTGGAACTGAAGCTTTCTTT.

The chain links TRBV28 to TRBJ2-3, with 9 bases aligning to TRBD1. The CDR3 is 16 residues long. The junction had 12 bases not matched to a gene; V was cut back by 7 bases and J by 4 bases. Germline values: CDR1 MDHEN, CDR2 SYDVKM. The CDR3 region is CASTDSGQGLADTQYF. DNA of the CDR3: TGTGCCAGCACCGACTCGGGACAGGGCTTGGCAGATACGCAGTATTTT.

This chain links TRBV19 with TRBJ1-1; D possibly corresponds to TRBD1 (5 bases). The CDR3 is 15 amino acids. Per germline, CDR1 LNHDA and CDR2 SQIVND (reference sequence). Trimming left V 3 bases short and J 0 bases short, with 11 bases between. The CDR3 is CASSIKTEMNTEAFF. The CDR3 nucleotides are TGTGCCAGTAGTATTAAGACAGAAATGAACACTGAAGCTTTCTTT.

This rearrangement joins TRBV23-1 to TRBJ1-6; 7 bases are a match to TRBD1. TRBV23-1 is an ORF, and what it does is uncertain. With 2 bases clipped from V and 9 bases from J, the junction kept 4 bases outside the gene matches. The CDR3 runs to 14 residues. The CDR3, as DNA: TGCGCCAGCAGTCAACAGGGGGTAGGTTCACCCCTCCACTTT. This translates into CASSQQGVGSPLHF.